The 16 T cell receptor beta chains reported below all come from one sample, sequenced in a study of vaccination and CD4 T cells after COVID-19. This sample's treatment: approximately 9-day PBMC culture with coronavirus spike peptide pools or control peptides (ViraFEST assay). Sequencing of DNA taken from cultured CD4+ T cells relied on the Oncomine TCR Beta short-read assay. From the PCR reads, TCRdb called clonotypes with MiXCR, one entry per CDR3 protein. In the table there are tens of thousands of distinct CDR3 sequences, 64% of which are singletons. The antigens these receptors bind are not known. Sequencing was carried out using CD4+ T cells from blood, cultured in vitro. Receptor source: a human donor who had recovered from COVID-19.

This chain links TRBV29-1 with TRBJ2-3, with TRBD2 matching 7 bases. Per germline, CDR1 SQVTM and CDR2 ANQGSEA. J was trimmed by 4 bases and V by 4 bases; bases with no gene match: 17. The CDR3 consists of 17 residues. CDR3 nucleotides: TGCAGCGTTGCCCACCCGCGATCGGGGGGAGTGGCAGATACGCAGTATTTT. It yields the protein CSVAHPRSGGVADTQYF.

This clonotype was seen more than once but under ten times. V usage is TRBV20-1 and J usage is TRBJ2-3; D gene ambiguous. This CDR3 contains 14 residues. CDR1 DFQATT and CDR2 SNEGSKA come from the germline V gene (reference sequence). CDR3 loop: CSCRAPRSTDTQYF. The CDR3 coding sequence is TGCAGCTGCAGAGCCCCTAGGTCGACAGATACGCAGTATTTT.

Relative to its sample, this clonotype is medium-sized. The genes are TRBV20-1 and TRBJ1-1; 7 nucleotides line up with TRBD1. The CDR3 is 14 amino acids. In germline, CDR1 is DFQATT, CDR2 SNEGSKA (reference sequence). After removal of 2 bases from V and 10 bases from J, the junction contained 13 bases not matched to a gene. The DNA for the CDR3 is TGCAGTGCTAGACCCACCCCAGGGGGGCGAGGAGCTTTCTTT. This translates into CSARPTPGGRGAFF.

The V call is TRBV6-1, the J call TRBJ2-3, with a tentative D call TRBD2 (5 bases). The V gene lost 6 bases and the J gene lost 1 base, with 17 bases spanning the gap. The germline V gene has CDR1 MNHNS and CDR2 SASEGT. CDR3 length: 16 amino acids. Here the CDR3 reads CASSLDRGRGTDTQYF. The DNA for the CDR3 is TGTGCCAGCAGCCTTGATCGAGGGAGAGGCACAGATACGCAGTATTTT.

V gene TRBV7-3 combines with J gene TRBJ1-1; D remains ambiguous. Germline assignment: CDR1 SGHTA and CDR2 FQGTGA. This CDR3 spans 14 amino acids. Trimming took off 4 bases at V and 3 bases at J, with 12 bases between the two ends. The CDR3 region is CASSSPTEYTEAFF. CDR3 DNA sequence: TGTGCCAGCAGCTCCCCGACGGAGTACACTGAAGCTTTCTTT.

The gene calls are TRBV20-1 and TRBJ2-7; 10 bases match TRBD1. Per the germline V gene, CDR1 is DFQATT and CDR2 is SNEGSKA (reference sequence). The CDR3 sequence is 13 residues long. Trimming took 5 bases from V and 2 from J; bases not matched to a gene: 3. The CDR3 here is CSAWTGGTYEQYF. CDR3 coding DNA: TGCAGTGCTTGGACAGGGGGGACCTACGAGCAGTACTTC.

V gene TRBV20-1 combines with J gene TRBJ2-2, with a tentative D call TRBD1 (5 bases). In germline, CDR1 is DFQATT, CDR2 SNEGSKA (reference sequence). The CDR3 loop spans 17 amino acids. Between the trimmed V and J ends, which lost 0 bases and 3 bases, there was a span of 17 bases. The DNA of the CDR3 is TGCAGTGCTAGAGATGGAACAGGTGTGCGGCACACCGGGGAGCTGTTTTTT. Translating gives CSARDGTGVRHTGELFF.

The rearrangement links TRBV11-3 to TRBJ2-1, with 12 nucleotides matching TRBD2. The germline V gene encodes CDR1 SGHNT and CDR2 YENEEA. V lost 6 bases, J lost 8 bases, and 8 bases stayed unmatched. The CDR3 length is 15 residues. The CDR3 loop reads CASRPGTSGSDEQFF. The CDR3 DNA follows: TGTGCCAGCAGACCCGGGACTAGCGGGTCTGATGAGCAGTTCTTC.

The gene calls are TRBV20-1 and TRBJ1-6, with D perhaps matching TRBD1 (5 bases). The V gene lost 6 bases and the J gene lost 5 bases, with 17 bases spanning the gap. The CDR3 sequence is 15 residues long. Germline lookup yields CDR1 DFQATT and CDR2 SNEGSKA (reference sequence). In DNA, the CDR3 is TGCAGTGCCCCCGGGGGTGGCAGGGATAATTCACCCCTCCACTTT. This translates into CSAPGGGRDNSPLHF.

This rearrangement joins TRBV30 to TRBJ1-2, with no clear D. The CDR3 loop spans 13 amino acids. From germline, CDR1 is GTSNPN and CDR2 SVGIG (reference sequence). Deletions cut 8 bases from V and 4 bases from J, with 17 bases between. The CDR3 here is CAAPGNLPYGYTF. DNA of the CDR3: TGTGCCGCCCCTGGCAATCTGCCCTATGGCTACACCTTC.

The CDR3 spells CASRRLFQKGDTQYF. The CDR3 bases are TGTGCCAGCAGGAGGTTGTTTCAGAAGGGAGATACGCAGTATTTT. The rearrangement joins TRBV6-1 to TRBJ2-3; D unclear. The CDR3 loop spans 15 amino acids. The V gene lost 6 bases and the J gene lost 5 bases, with 18 bases spanning the gap. Germline CDR1 and CDR2: MNHNS and SASEGT.

The V call is TRBV2, the J call TRBJ1-1; no reliable D call. Per the germline V gene, CDR1 is SNHLY and CDR2 is FYNNEI. The CDR3 sequence is 13 residues long. V was clipped by 0 bases and J by 4 bases, with 6 bases between them. This chain's CDR3 is CASSEASITEAFF. DNA for the CDR3: TGTGCCAGCAGTGAAGCGTCTATCACTGAAGCTTTCTTT. The full variable domain, with the rest looked up from reference TRBV2 and TRBJ1-1, is EPEVTQTPSHQVTQMGQEVILRCVPISNHLYFYWYRQILGQKVEFLVSFYNNEISEKSEIFDDQFSVERPDGSNFTLKIRSTKLEDSAMYFCASSEASITEAFFGQGTRLTVV.

This rearrangement joins TRBV6-2 or TRBV6-3 to TRBJ2-7, with 9 bases identical to TRBD1. With 6 bases clipped from V and 6 bases from J, the junction kept 9 bases outside the gene matches. Germline CDR1 reads MNHEY; CDR2 reads SVGEGT. The CDR3 covers 14 residues. The CDR3 nucleotides are TGTGCCAGCAGAACACAGGGGGCCGCGGGCGAGCAGTACTTC. It codes for CASRTQGAAGEQYF.

V gene TRBV6-2 or TRBV6-3 combines with J gene TRBJ2-7; 14 bases align to TRBD2. After removal of 6 bases from V and 6 bases from J, the junction contained 19 bases not matched to a gene. This CDR3 comprises 19 residues. Germline V gene lookup returns CDR1 MNHEY and CDR2 SVGEGT. Here the CDR3 DNA reads TGTGCCAGCAGGCGACAAGGGACTAGCGGGAGATTAAGGCTACGCGAGCAGTACTTC. It codes for CASRRQGTSGRLRLREQYF.

The rearrangement uses TRBV6-1 and TRBJ1-2; D might be TRBD1 (5 bases). The CDR3 runs 15 residues. Germline V CDR1 and CDR2: MNHNS, SASEGT. With 5 bases removed from V and 4 bases from J, the gap between germline ends came to 17 bases. In DNA form, the CDR3 reads TGTGCCAGCAGTCCCATCGAGGGGTCTCGCTATGGCTACACCTTC. Translating gives CASSPIEGSRYGYTF.

Relative to its sample, this clonotype is medium-sized. This chain links TRBV20-1 with TRBJ1-1; D gene ambiguous. Trimming cost V 3 bases and J 2 bases, with 16 bases left between them. This CDR3 has 15 residues. The germline gives CDR1 DFQATT, CDR2 SNEGSKA (reference sequence). The CDR3 sequence is CSASRQPGSNTEAFF. In DNA form, the CDR3 reads TGCAGTGCTAGCCGCCAGCCCGGGTCTAACACTGAAGCTTTCTTT.